This T cell receptor beta chain was captured in a study of beta chain features in type 1 diabetes. About the study: Age, gender and cell yields were alike across patients and healthy donors. Findings of the study overall: Whether HLA type influences TCRB rearrangement remained unresolved here. There were fewer insertions and more deletions at the VDJ junctions of type 1 diabetes patients.

What was sequenced were expressed TCRB transcripts, since all of the isolated RNA had been reverse transcribed. Repertoires were generated with immunoSEQ multiplex PCR, while TCRdb's copy carries only in-frame clones and drops some. Among approximately 400,000 clones listed, roughly 16% were seen once. CD45RO/CCR7/CD25/CD127/CD95/CD27 separated CD4+ naive, central memory, regulatory and stem cell-like memory cells by sorting. With respect to this clone: The antigen remains undetermined.

CDR1 is SGDLS, CDR2 YYNGEE, per germline. Trimming cost V 0 bases and J 6 bases; bases outside gene matches: 6. The CDR3 has 16 amino acids. The V call is TRBV9, the J call TRBJ2-2; TRBD2 agrees at 9 bases. The receptor comes from a woman aged 18-35 years in good health. The sample taken for sequencing was naive CD4+ T cells from blood. This CDR3 reads CASSVGPSGISGELFF. CDR3 nucleotide sequence: TGTGCCAGCAGCGTAGGGCCTAGCGGGATTTCCGGGGAGCTGTTTTTT.